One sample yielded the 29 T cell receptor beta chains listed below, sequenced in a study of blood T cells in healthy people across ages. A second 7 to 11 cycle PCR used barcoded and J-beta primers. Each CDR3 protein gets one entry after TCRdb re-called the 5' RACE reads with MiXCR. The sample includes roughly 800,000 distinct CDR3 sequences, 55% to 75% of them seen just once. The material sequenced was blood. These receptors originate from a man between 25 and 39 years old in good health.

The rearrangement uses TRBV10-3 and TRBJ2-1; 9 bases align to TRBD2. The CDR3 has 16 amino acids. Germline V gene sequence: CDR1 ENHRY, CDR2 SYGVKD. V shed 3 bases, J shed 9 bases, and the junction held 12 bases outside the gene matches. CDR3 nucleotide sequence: TGTGCCATCAGTGACGGCCGGCGGGGGGGGGAGCCTGAGCAGTTCTTC. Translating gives CAISDGRRGGEPEQFF.

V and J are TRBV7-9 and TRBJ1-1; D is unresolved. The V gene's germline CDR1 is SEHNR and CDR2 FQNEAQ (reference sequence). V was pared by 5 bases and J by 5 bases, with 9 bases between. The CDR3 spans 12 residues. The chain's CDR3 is CASSASYTEAFF. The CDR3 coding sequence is TGTGCCAGCAGCGCTAGCTATACTGAAGCTTTCTTT.

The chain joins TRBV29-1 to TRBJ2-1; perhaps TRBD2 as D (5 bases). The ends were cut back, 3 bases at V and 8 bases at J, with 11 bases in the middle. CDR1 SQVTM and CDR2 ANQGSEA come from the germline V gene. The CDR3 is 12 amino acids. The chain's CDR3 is CSVDPGVDEQFF. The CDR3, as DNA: TGCAGCGTTGATCCCGGGGTCGATGAGCAGTTCTTC.

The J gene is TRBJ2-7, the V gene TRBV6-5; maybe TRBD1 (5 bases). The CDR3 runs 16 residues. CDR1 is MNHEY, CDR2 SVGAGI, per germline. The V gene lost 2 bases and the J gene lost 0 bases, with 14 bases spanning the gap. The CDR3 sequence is CASSYEFGAASYEQYF. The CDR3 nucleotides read TGTGCCAGCAGTTACGAATTTGGGGCAGCCTCCTACGAGCAGTACTTC.

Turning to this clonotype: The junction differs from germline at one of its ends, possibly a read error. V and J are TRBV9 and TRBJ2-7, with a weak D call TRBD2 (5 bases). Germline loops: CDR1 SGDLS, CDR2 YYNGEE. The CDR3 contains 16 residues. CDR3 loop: CAGSVDVGASSYEQYF. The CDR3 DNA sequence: TGTGCCGGCAGCGTAGACGTGGGAGCCAGCTCCTACGAGCAGTACTTC.

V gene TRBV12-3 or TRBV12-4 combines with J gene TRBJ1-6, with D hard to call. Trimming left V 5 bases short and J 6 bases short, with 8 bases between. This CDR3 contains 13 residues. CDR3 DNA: TGTGCCAGCAGTCGTTCCCTTAATTCACCCCTCCACTTT. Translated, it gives CASSRSLNSPLHF.

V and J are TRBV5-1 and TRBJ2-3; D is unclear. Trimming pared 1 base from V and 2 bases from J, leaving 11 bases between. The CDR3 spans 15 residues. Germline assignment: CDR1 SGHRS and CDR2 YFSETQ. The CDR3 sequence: CASSLWSPNTDTQYF. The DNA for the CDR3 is TGCGCCAGCAGCTTGTGGAGTCCTAACACAGATACGCAGTATTTT.

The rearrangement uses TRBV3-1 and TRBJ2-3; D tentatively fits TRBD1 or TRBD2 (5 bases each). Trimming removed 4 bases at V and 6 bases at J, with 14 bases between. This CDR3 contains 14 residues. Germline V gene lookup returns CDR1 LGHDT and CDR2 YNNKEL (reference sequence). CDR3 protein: CASSPGRPRDTQYF. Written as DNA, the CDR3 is TGTGCCAGCAGCCCGGGGCGTCCACGGGATACGCAGTATTTT.

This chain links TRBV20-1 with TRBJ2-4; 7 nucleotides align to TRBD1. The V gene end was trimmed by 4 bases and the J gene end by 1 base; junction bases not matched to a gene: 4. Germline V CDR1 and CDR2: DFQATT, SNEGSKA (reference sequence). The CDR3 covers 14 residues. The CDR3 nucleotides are TGCAGTGCTACCGACAGGGCGGCCAAAAACATTCAGTACTTC. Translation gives CSATDRAAKNIQYF.

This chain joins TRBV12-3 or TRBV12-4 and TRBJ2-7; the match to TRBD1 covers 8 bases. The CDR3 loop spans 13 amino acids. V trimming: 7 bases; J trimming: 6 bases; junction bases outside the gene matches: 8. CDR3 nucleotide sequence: TGTGCCAGCAACCCGACAGGGGAAGGCGAGCAGTACTTC. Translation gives CASNPTGEGEQYF.

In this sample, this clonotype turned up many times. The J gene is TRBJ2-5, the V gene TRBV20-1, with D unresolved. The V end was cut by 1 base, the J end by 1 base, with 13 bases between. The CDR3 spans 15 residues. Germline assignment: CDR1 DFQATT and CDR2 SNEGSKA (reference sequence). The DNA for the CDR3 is TGCAGTGCTAGAGGACGGAGAACTACCCAAGAGACCCAGTACTTC. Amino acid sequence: CSARGRRTTQETQYF.

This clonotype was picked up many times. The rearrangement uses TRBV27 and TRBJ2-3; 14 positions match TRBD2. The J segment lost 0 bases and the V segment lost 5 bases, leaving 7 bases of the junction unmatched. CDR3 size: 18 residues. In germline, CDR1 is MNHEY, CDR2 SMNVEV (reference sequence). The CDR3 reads CASSPGTSGSSSTDTQYF. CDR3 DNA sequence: TGTGCCAGCAGTCCGGGGACTAGCGGGAGTTCTAGCACAGATACGCAGTATTTT.

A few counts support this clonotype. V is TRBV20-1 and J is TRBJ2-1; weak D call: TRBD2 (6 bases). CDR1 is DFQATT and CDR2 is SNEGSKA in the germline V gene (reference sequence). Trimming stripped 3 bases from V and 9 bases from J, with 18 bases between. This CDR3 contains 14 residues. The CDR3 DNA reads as TGCAGTGCTAGTAAATGGTCCGGGGGAGGTGAGCAGTTCTTC. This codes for CSASKWSGGGEQFF.

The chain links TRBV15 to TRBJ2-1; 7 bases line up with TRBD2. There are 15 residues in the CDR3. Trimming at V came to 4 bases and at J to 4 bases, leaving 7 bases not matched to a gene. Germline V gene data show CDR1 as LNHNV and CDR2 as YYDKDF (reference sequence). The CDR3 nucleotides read TGTGCCACCAGCATACGAGCGGGGACGTACAATGAGCAGTTCTTC. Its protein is CATSIRAGTYNEQFF.

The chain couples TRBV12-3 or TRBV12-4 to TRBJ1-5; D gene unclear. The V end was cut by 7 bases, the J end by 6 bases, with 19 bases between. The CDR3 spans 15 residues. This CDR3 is CASTPNLGSGQPQHF. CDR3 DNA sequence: TGTGCCAGCACCCCCAATTTAGGTTCGGGTCAGCCCCAGCATTTT.

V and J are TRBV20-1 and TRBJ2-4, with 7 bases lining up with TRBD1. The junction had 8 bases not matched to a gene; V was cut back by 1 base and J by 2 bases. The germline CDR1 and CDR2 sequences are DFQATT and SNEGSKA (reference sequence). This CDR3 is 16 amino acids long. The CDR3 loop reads CSARADREETKNIQYF. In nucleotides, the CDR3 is TGCAGTGCTAGAGCCGACAGGGAAGAAACCAAAAACATTCAGTACTTC.

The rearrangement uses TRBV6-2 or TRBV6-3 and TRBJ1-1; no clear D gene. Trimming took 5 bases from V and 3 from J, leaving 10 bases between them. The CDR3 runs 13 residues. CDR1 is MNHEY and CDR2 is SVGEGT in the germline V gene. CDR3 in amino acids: CASSGLAHTEAFF. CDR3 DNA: TGTGCCAGCAGTGGACTAGCCCACACTGAAGCTTTCTTT.

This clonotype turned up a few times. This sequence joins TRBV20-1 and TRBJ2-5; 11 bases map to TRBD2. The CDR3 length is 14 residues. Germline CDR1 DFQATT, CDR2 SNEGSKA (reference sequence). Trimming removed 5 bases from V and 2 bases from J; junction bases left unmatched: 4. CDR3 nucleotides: TGCAGTGCTCGACTAGCGGGACTTCAAGAGACCCAGTACTTC. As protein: CSARLAGLQETQYF.

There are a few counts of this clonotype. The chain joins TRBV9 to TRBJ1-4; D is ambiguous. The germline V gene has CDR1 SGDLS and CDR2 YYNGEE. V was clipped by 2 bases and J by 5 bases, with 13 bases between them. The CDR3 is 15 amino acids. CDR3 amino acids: CASSVLPDGNEKLFF. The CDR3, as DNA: TGTGCCAGCAGCGTCCTGCCTGACGGGAATGAAAAACTGTTTTTT. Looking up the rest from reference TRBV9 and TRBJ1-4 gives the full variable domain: DSGVTQTPKHLITATGQRVTLRCSPRSGDLSVYWYQQSLDQGLQFLIQYYNGEERAKGNILERFSAQQFPDLHSELNLSSLELGDSALYFCASSVLPDGNEKLFFGSGTQLSVL.

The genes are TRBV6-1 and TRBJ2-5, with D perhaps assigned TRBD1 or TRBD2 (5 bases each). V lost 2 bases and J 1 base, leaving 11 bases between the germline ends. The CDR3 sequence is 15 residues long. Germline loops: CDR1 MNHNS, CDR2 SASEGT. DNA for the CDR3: TGTGCCAGCAGTGAAATTCTGGGGGTCCAAGAGACCCAGTACTTC. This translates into CASSEILGVQETQYF.

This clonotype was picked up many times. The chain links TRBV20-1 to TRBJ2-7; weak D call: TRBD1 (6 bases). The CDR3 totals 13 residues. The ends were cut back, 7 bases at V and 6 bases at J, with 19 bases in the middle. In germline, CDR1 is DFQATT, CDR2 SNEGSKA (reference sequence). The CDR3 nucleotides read TGCAGTGGCAGGGGCATCAGGGACGTCGAGCAGTACTTC. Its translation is CSGRGIRDVEQYF.

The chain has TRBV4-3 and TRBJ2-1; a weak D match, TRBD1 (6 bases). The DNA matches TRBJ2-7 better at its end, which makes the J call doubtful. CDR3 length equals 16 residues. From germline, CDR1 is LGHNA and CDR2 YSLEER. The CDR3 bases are TGCGCCAGCAGCCAAGAAACCGGGACACAGTACAATGAGCAGTACTTC. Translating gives CASSQETGTQYNEQYF.

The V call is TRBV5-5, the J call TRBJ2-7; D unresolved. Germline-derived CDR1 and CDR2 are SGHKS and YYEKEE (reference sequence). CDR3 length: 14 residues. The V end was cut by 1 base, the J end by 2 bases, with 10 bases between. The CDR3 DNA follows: TGTGCCAGCAGCTTGCTACGTACGACCTACGAGCAGTACTTC. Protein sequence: CASSLLRTTYEQYF.

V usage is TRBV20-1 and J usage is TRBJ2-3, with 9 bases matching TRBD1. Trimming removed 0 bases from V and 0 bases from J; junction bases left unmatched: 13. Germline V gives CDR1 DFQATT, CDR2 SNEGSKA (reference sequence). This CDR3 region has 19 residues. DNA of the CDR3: TGCAGTGCTAGAGAAGTTGAGGGGACAGGGTATTCTAGCACAGATACGCAGTATTTT. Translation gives CSAREVEGTGYSSTDTQYF.

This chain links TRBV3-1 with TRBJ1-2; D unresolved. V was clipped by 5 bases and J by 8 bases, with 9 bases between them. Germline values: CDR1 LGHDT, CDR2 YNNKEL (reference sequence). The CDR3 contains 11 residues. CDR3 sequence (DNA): TGTGCCAGCAGCACAAGTGAAGGCTACACCTTC. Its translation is CASSTSEGYTF.

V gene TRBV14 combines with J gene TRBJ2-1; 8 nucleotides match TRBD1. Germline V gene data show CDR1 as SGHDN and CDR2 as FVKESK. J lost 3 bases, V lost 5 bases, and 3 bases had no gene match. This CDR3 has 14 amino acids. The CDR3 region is CASSRQGIYNEQFF. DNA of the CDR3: TGTGCCAGCAGCAGACAGGGGATCTACAATGAGCAGTTCTTC.

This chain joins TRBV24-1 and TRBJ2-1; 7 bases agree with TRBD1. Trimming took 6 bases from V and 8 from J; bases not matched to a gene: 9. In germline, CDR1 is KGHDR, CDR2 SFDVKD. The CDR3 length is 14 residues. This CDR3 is CATSLSGGIDEQFF. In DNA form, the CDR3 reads TGTGCCACCAGTCTGTCAGGGGGTATTGATGAGCAGTTCTTC.

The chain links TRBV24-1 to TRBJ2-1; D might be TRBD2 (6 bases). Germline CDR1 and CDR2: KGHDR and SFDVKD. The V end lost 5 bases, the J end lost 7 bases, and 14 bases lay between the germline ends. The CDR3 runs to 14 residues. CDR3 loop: CATSGAGPRNEQFF. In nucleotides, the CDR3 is TGTGCCACCAGTGGGGCGGGACCTAGAAATGAGCAGTTCTTC.

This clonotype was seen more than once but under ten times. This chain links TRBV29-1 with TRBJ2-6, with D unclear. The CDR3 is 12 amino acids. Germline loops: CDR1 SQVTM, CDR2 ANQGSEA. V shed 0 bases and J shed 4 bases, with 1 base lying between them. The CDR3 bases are TGCAGCGTTGAAGAGGGGGCCAACGTCCTGACTTTC. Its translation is CSVEEGANVLTF. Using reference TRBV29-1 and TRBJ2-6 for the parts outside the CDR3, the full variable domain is SAVISQKPSRDICQRGTSLTIQCQVDSQVTMMFWYRQQPGQSLTLIATANQGSEATYESGFVIDKFPISRPNLTFSTLTVSNMSPEDSSIYLCSVEEGANVLTFGAGSRLTVL.